Presented here are 22 T cell receptor beta chains from one specimen sequenced in a study of blood T cell repertoires in COVID-19. Sequencing was performed with immunoSEQ multiplex PCR; in TCRdb, only in-frame clones are kept and a portion is missing. This repertoire shows 150,000 to 200,000 clones, approximately 91% found once; its top ten account for roughly 2%. Sequencing was performed on peripheral blood. The receptors come from a man aged 18-30 years with acute or convalescent COVID-19.

This chain links TRBV13 with TRBJ1-1, with D perhaps TRBD1 (6 bases). Germline CDR1 is PRHDT and CDR2 is FYEKMQ (reference sequence). The V end lost 3 bases, the J end lost 8 bases, and 10 bases lay between the germline ends. This CDR3 spans 12 amino acids. CDR3 amino acids: CASSFRTAEAFF. The CDR3 DNA reads as TGTGCCAGCAGCTTCCGGACAGCGGAAGCTTTCTTT.

This chain connects TRBV19 to TRBJ1-2, with D possibly matching TRBD1 (6 bases). The CDR3 is 13 residues long. Germline CDR1 LNHDA, CDR2 SQIVND (reference sequence). Trimming stripped 8 bases from V and 10 bases from J, with 20 bases between. The CDR3: CASDNGQRNPYTF. In nucleotides, the CDR3 is TGTGCCAGTGATAACGGACAGAGAAACCCCTACACCTTC.

The rearrangement uses TRBV19 and TRBJ1-3, with D possibly TRBD1 on 6 matching bases. The CDR3 length is 17 residues. V was shortened by 3 bases and J by 0 bases, with 15 bases between the two germline ends. The germline CDR1 and CDR2 sequences are LNHDA and SQIVND (reference sequence). CDR3 in amino acids: CASSIRAGEFSGNTIYF. CDR3 nucleotides: TGTGCCAGTAGTATTAGGGCAGGGGAGTTCTCTGGAAACACCATATATTTT.

The chain carries TRBV5-1 and TRBJ1-1, with a possible D match to TRBD1 (6 bases). CDR1 is SGHRS, CDR2 YFSETQ, per germline. The CDR3 extends over 14 amino acids. The V end lost 4 bases, the J end lost 0 bases, and 10 bases lay between the germline ends. Written as DNA, the CDR3 is TGCGCCAGCAGCCCGGGGGGCATGAACACTGAAGCTTTCTTT. Translating it yields CASSPGGMNTEAFF.

This clone was counted once. The chain recombines TRBV27 with TRBJ1-1, with TRBD1 matching over 9 bases. This CDR3 comprises 15 residues. CDR1 is MNHEY, CDR2 SMNVEV, per germline (reference sequence). V lost 7 bases to trimming and J lost 1 base; unmatched junction nucleotides: 7. The CDR3 loop is CASIAQGQGNTEAFF. CDR3 nucleotides: TGTGCCAGCATTGCGCAGGGACAGGGGAACACTGAAGCTTTCTTT.

The CDR3 nucleotides read TGTGCCAGCAGCCCACATGATCGAGGGGGAAGATTCGATACGCAGTATTTT. It encodes CASSPHDRGGRFDTQYF. The chain combines TRBV4-2 with TRBJ2-3, with D possibly being TRBD1 (6 bases). Per germline, CDR1 LGHNA and CDR2 YNFKEQ. Trimming removed 4 bases at V and 6 bases at J, with 23 bases between. CDR3 size: 17 residues.

The CDR3 nucleotides are TGTGCCAGCAGCCGCCTGGACAGCCTCGGGAGGGGCTACACCTTC. It encodes CASSRLDSLGRGYTF. The V gene is TRBV7-9, the J gene TRBJ1-2, with a tentative D call TRBD1 (6 bases). The CDR3 sequence is 15 residues long. The ends were cut back, 5 bases at V and 8 bases at J, with 21 bases in the middle. The V gene's germline CDR1 is SEHNR and CDR2 FQNEAQ (reference sequence).

A word on this clone: The junction departs from germline at one end; a sequencing error may be responsible. The chain has TRBV3-1 (or the pseudogene TRBV3-2) and TRBJ2-7; 7 nucleotides align to TRBD1. This CDR3 contains 11 residues. Germline V gene data show CDR1 as LGHDT and CDR2 as YNNKEL (reference sequence). The CDR3 DNA reads as TGTGCCAGCAGCTCACCGGGACAGAGAGACTTC. This sequence encodes CASSSPGQRDF.

With regard to this clone: The identical CDR3 is also encoded by other nucleotide sequences in the sample. The chain joins TRBV27 to TRBJ2-7; maybe TRBD2 (6 bases). The CDR3 has 14 amino acids. The V end lost 3 bases, the J end lost 3 bases, and 12 bases lay between the germline ends. Germline CDR1 reads MNHEY; CDR2 reads SMNVEV (reference sequence). The CDR3 DNA follows: TGTGCCAGCAGTTTGGGAGGTGGGGACTACGAGCAGTACTTC. It translates to CASSLGGGDYEQYF.

The chain joins TRBV5-1 to TRBJ2-3; tentative D call: TRBD2 (6 bases). The length of the CDR3 is 14 residues. CDR1 is SGHRS, CDR2 YFSETQ, per germline. The V end was cut by 0 bases, the J end by 5 bases, with 10 bases between. CDR3 loop: CASSLAREVDTQYF. The CDR3 DNA follows: TGCGCCAGCAGCTTGGCCAGGGAGGTAGATACGCAGTATTTT.

The rearrangement uses TRBV24-1 and TRBJ1-2; D unclear. The germline V gene has CDR1 KGHDR and CDR2 SFDVKD. V lost 3 bases, J lost 4 bases, and 11 bases lay in between. The CDR3 is made up of 14 amino acids. The CDR3 spells CATSDPNALYGYTF. In nucleotides, the CDR3 is TGTGCCACCAGTGATCCTAACGCCCTCTATGGCTACACCTTC.

This chain connects TRBV5-1 to TRBJ1-3, with no clear D. The CDR3 length is 15 residues. The V end lost 4 bases, the J end lost 0 bases, and 11 bases lay between the germline ends. Per germline, CDR1 SGHRS and CDR2 YFSETQ. The CDR3 DNA follows: TGCGCCAGCAGCCCGACGGGTGGCTCTGGAAACACCATATATTTT. Translation: CASSPTGGSGNTIYF.

The rearrangement links TRBV18 to TRBJ2-7; 7 nucleotides line up with TRBD1. Trimming at V came to 2 bases and at J to 5 bases, leaving 3 bases not matched to a gene. CDR1 and CDR2 (germline): KGHSH, LQKENI. The CDR3 spans 13 residues. The CDR3 reads CASSPRQGDEQYF. CDR3 sequence (DNA): TGTGCCAGCTCACCAAGGCAGGGGGACGAGCAGTACTTC.

This sequence joins TRBV27 and TRBJ1-1, with D hard to call. Between the trimmed V and J ends, which lost 2 bases and 3 bases, there was a span of 10 bases. From germline, CDR1 is MNHEY and CDR2 SMNVEV (reference sequence). The CDR3 sequence is 14 residues long. The CDR3 sequence is CASSLTAGYTEAFF. CDR3 nucleotide sequence: TGTGCCAGCAGTTTAACTGCGGGGTACACTGAAGCTTTCTTT.

This rearrangement joins TRBV14 to TRBJ1-1; TRBD1 might be the D (6 bases). Germline CDR1 is SGHDN and CDR2 is FVKESK. Trimming pared 0 bases from V and 4 bases from J, leaving 18 bases between. The CDR3 contains 17 residues. The CDR3 region has the DNA TGTGCCAGCAGCCAAGATCTGGGTAGGGGGATAGGCACTGAAGCTTTCTTT. Protein sequence: CASSQDLGRGIGTEAFF.

The chain couples TRBV27 to TRBJ1-2, with a tentative D call TRBD1 (5 bases). In germline, CDR1 is MNHEY, CDR2 SMNVEV (reference sequence). This CDR3 region has 14 residues. The V and J ends lost 2 bases and 4 bases respectively, with 11 bases between them. The chain's CDR3 is CASSLQGSSYGYTF. DNA of the CDR3: TGTGCCAGCAGTTTACAGGGTTCAAGCTATGGCTACACCTTC.

The V call is TRBV2, the J call TRBJ1-4, with D possibly TRBD1 on 6 matching bases. In germline, CDR1 is SNHLY, CDR2 FYNNEI. This CDR3 spans 14 amino acids. Trimming cost V 6 bases and J 4 bases, with 12 bases left between them. CDR3 coding DNA: TGTGCCAGCAGCGTACAGGGCCTTAATGAAAAACTGTTTTTT. Protein product: CASSVQGLNEKLFF.

This CDR3 reads CATSTAREPYEQYF. The CDR3 DNA sequence: TGTGCCACCAGTACGGCTAGGGAGCCCTACGAGCAGTACTTC. V gene TRBV24-1 combines with J gene TRBJ2-7; tentative D call: TRBD2 (5 bases). CDR1 and CDR2 from the germline V gene are KGHDR and SFDVKD. This CDR3 comprises 14 residues. The ends were cut back, 6 bases at V and 2 bases at J, with 13 bases in the middle.

The chain uses TRBV19 and TRBJ2-7; possible D gene TRBD1, 6 bases. Germline V lookup: CDR1 LNHDA, CDR2 SQIVND (reference sequence). The CDR3 extends over 13 amino acids. V gave up 1 base and J gave up 7 bases, with 11 bases separating them. CDR3 region: CASSIAPGEEQYF. The CDR3 nucleotides read TGTGCCAGTAGTATAGCGCCAGGGGAAGAGCAGTACTTC.

J is TRBJ2-3 and V is TRBV5-1, with D unresolved. The CDR3 has 13 residues. Germline values: CDR1 SGHRS, CDR2 YFSETQ. Trimming left V 0 bases short and J 5 bases short, with 7 bases between. CDR3 in amino acids: CASSLGAQDTQYF. The CDR3, as DNA: TGCGCCAGCAGCTTGGGCGCCCAAGATACGCAGTATTTT.

The gene calls are TRBV11-2 and TRBJ2-1; 7 bases are a match to TRBD2. Germline V gene lookup returns CDR1 SGHAT and CDR2 FQNNGV. The V segment lost 5 bases and the J segment 8 bases; nucleotides outside the gene matches: 6. The CDR3 loop spans 13 amino acids. CDR3 residues: CASSKGLVYEQFF. CDR3 DNA sequence: TGTGCCAGCAGCAAAGGACTAGTCTATGAGCAGTTCTTC.

Note on this clone: This sample includes further DNA sequences coding for the same CDR3. The CDR3 spells CASSISGSNYGYTF. The CDR3 coding sequence is TGTGCCAGTAGTATATCGGGGAGTAACTATGGCTACACCTTC. The rearrangement links TRBV19 to TRBJ1-2; D call uncertain. This CDR3 is 14 amino acids long. Deletions cut 2 bases from V and 1 base from J, with 8 bases between. Per the germline V gene, CDR1 is LNHDA and CDR2 is SQIVND (reference sequence). The full variable domain, completed using reference TRBV19 and TRBJ1-2, is DGGITQSPKYLFRKEGQNVTLSCEQNLNHDAMYWYRQDPGQGLRLIYYSQIVNDFQKGDIAEGYSVSREKKESFPLTVTSAQKNPTAFYLCASSISGSNYGYTFGSGTRLTVV.